This is a list of T cell receptor beta chains from one sample in a study of OX40 agonist ivuxolimab in advanced cancers. Repertoires were generated with immunoSEQ multiplex PCR, while TCRdb's copy carries only in-frame clones and drops some. The sample holds about 33,000 clones, 79% seen once. Sequences were derived from CD4+ or CD8+ T cells sorted from blood, sampled in a trial of the OX40 agonist ivuxolimab. Source of these receptors: an adult with an advanced solid tumor such as melanoma, head and neck, liver or kidney cancer. Both conserved end residues are part of each CDR3. D genes are given only for firm matches. Some rows have no size entry. The others give once, few or many, or a class for an expanded clone.

>TRBV5-1|15|.|TRBJ2-1|few
TGCGCCAGCAGCTTACACAGGGAAGCCTACAATGAGCAGTTCTTC
CASSLHREAYNEQFF
>TRBV5-4|16|.|TRBJ2-3|.
TGTGCCAGCAGGTCCGACAGAAAGTATAGCACAGATACGCAGTATTTT
CASRSDRKYSTDTQYF
>TRBV9|18|TRBD1|TRBJ2-1|.
TGTGCCAGCAGCGCCGAGGGACAGGGCTGGAGGAGGAGGAATGAGCAGTTCTTC
CASSAEGQGWRRRNEQFF
>TRBV28|15|.|TRBJ2-7|.
TGTGCCAGCAGTTCAACGGACAGGGACTACTACGAGCAGTACTTC
CASSSTDRDYYEQYF
>TRBV18|14|TRBD1|TRBJ1-1|.
TGTGCCAGCTCGCCCTCCCGGGACAGGGCGTTGGCTTTCTTT
CASSPSRDRALAFF
>TRBV7-6|17|.|TRBJ2-6|few
TGTGCCAGCAGCCATAAGAGGGGGAGCTCTGGGGCCAACGTCCTGACTTTC
CASSHKRGSSGANVLTF
>TRBV4-1|16|TRBD2|TRBJ2-1|.
TGCGCCAGCAGCCAAGGGACTAGCGGGGGGGCCAATGAGCAGTTCTTC
CASSQGTSGGANEQFF
>TRBV7-7|13|.|TRBJ2-2|.
TGTGCCAGCAGCCCCCAGATCACCGGGGAGCTGTTTTTT
CASSPQITGELFF
>TRBV19|14|TRBD1|TRBJ2-7|.
TGTGCCAGTAGAATACGGGACAGAGCCTACGAGCAGTACTTC
CASRIRDRAYEQYF
>TRBV27|21|.|TRBJ1-5|.
TGTGCCAGCAGTTTTCACGTCCGGGACGGGGGGATTAACTATAGCAATCAGCCCCAGCATTTT
CASSFHVRDGGINYSNQPQHF
>TRBV9|16|TRBD1|TRBJ1-2|.
TGTGCCAGCAGCGTAAGCCCGCACGACAGGGGCAACGGCTACACCTTC
CASSVSPHDRGNGYTF
>TRBV7-9|14|.|TRBJ1-1|.
TGTGCCAGCAGCTTAGCAGGGGCGAGGACTGAAGCTTTCTTT
CASSLAGARTEAFF
>TRBV4-1|15|TRBD2|TRBJ2-7|.
TGCGCCAGCAGCCAAGAAGGACTAGCCGACTACGAGCAGTACTTC
CASSQEGLADYEQYF
>TRBV10-2|17|.|TRBJ1-1|.
TGCGCCAGCAGTGAGAGGGGGACCACCATCTTAAACACTGAAGCTTTCTTT
CASSERGTTILNTEAFF
>TRBV30|14|TRBD1|TRBJ1-1|.
TGTGCCTGGAGAAAGGGACAGGTCCACACTGAAGCTTTCTTT
CAWRKGQVHTEAFF
>TRBV5-1|14|TRBD2|TRBJ2-2|.
TGCGCCAGCACGAGCGGGGGAGTTGCCGGGGAGCTGTTTTTT
CASTSGGVAGELFF
>TRBV7-2|15|TRBD2|TRBJ2-7|.
TGTGCCAGCAGCATTGCCGGGACTAGCGTCTACGAGCAGTACTTC
CASSIAGTSVYEQYF
>TRBV27|14|TRBD2|TRBJ2-5|.
TGTGCCAGCAGTTCCCTTAGCGGGGGTGAGACCCAGTACTTC
CASSSLSGGETQYF
>TRBV2|16|TRBD2|TRBJ2-1|.
TGTGCCAGCACCGACGGACTAGCGGGGGGGCTGAATGAGCAGTTCTTC
CASTDGLAGGLNEQFF
>TRBV5-1|14|TRBD1|TRBJ1-3|few
TGCGCCAGCAGCCCTGACAGGGGCAGAAACACCATATATTTT
CASSPDRGRNTIYF
>TRBV18|15|.|TRBJ2-2|.
TGTGCCAGCGCGATTGGACTCCCCAACACCGGGGAGCTGTTTTTT
CASAIGLPNTGELFF
>TRBV6-1|14|TRBD1|TRBJ2-7|once
TGTGCCAGCAGGGGGGACAGCGAATCCTACGAGCAGTACTTC
CASRGDSESYEQYF
>TRBV25-1|15|.|TRBJ1-2|.
TGTGCCAGCAGTGGGGGACAAGGAGCCTGGAGTGGCTACACCTTC
CASSGGQGAWSGYTF
>TRBV21-1|16|.|TRBJ2-4|.
TGTGCCAGCAGCAGACAGGGGAAGGGAGCCAAAAACATTCAGTACTTC
CASSRQGKGAKNIQYF
>TRBV5-6|13|.|TRBJ2-2|.
TGTGCCAGCAGCTTAGGTAACACCGGGGAGCTGTTTTTT
CASSLGNTGELFF
>TRBV13|16|TRBD1|TRBJ1-5|.
TGTGCCAGCAGCTTCGCAGGGGGGTACGGCAATCAGCCCCAGCATTTT
CASSFAGGYGNQPQHF
>TRBV6-5|15|.|TRBJ1-1|.
TGTGCCAGCAGTTACTCGATTGGGGGGAACCCTGAAGCTTTCTTT
CASSYSIGGNPEAFF